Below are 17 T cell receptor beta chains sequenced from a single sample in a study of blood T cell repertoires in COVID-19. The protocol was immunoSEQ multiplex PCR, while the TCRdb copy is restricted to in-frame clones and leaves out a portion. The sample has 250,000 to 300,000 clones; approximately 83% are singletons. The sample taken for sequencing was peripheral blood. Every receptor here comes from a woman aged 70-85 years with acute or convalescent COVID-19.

As DNA, the CDR3 is TGTGCCAGCAGGCTGGGGGGCGAGCAGTACTTC. Its protein product is CASRLGGEQYF. This chain connects TRBV11-2 to TRBJ2-7; possibly TRBD2 for D (6 bases). The CDR3 is made up of 11 amino acids. The V gene lost 6 bases and the J gene lost 6 bases, with 9 bases spanning the gap. CDR1 and CDR2 (germline): SGHAT, FQNNGV. The full variable domain, its missing parts supplied by reference TRBV11-2 and TRBJ2-7, is EAGVAQSPRYKIIEKRQSVAFWCNPISGHATLYWYQQILGQGPKLLIQFQNNGVVDDSQLPKDRFSAERLKGVDSTLKIQPAKLEDSAVYLCASRLGGEQYFGPGTRLTVT.

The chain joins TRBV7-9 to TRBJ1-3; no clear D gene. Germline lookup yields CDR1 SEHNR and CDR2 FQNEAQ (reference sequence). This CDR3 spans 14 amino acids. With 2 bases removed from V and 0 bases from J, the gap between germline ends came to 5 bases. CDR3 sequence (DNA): TGTGCCAGCAGCTTATATAACTCTGGAAACACCATATATTTT. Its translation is CASSLYNSGNTIYF.

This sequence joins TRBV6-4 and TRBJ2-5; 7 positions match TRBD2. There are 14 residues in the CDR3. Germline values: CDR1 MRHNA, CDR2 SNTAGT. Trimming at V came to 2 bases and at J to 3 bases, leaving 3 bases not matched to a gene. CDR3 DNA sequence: TGTGCCAGCAGTGACCGGGACTACGAAGAGACCCAGTACTTC. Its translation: CASSDRDYEETQYF.

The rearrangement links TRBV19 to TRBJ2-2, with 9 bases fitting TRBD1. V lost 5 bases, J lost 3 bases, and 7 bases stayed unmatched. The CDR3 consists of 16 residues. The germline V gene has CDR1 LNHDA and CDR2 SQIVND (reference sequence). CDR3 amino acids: CASSAHRGRDTGELFF. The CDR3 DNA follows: TGTGCCAGTAGTGCCCACAGGGGGCGGGACACCGGGGAGCTGTTTTTT.

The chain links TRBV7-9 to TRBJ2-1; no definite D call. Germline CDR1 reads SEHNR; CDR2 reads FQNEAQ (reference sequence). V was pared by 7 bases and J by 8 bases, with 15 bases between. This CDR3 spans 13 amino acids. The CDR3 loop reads CASTLAEAYEQFF. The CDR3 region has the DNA TGTGCCAGCACCCTGGCCGAGGCGTATGAGCAGTTCTTC.

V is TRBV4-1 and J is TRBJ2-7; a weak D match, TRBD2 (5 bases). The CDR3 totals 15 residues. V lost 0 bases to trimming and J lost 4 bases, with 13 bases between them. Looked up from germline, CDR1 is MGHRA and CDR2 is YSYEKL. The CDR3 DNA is TGCGCCAGCAGCCAAGAGAGAGGGTTTGTGTACGAGCAGTACTTC. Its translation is CASSQERGFVYEQYF.

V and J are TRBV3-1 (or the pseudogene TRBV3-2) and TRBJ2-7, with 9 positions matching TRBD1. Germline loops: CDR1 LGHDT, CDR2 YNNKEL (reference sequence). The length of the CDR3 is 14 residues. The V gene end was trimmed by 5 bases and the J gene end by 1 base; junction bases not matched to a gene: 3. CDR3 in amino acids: CASSTGTGSYEQYF. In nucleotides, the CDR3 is TGTGCCAGCAGCACCGGGACAGGGTCCTACGAGCAGTACTTC.

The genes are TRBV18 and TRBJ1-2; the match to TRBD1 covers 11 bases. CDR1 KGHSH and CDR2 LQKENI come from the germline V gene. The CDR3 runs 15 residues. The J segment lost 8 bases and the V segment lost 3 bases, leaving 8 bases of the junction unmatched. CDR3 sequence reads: CASSPGQGAGVGYTF. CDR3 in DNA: TGTGCCAGCTCACCCGGACAGGGGGCAGGAGTGGGCTACACCTTC.

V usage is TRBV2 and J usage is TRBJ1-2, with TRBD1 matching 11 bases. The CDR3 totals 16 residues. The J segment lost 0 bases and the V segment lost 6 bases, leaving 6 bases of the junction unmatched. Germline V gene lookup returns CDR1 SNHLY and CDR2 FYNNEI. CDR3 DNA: TGTGCCAGCAGGACGGGGACAGGGGGTCCTAACTATGGCTACACCTTC. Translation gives CASRTGTGGPNYGYTF.

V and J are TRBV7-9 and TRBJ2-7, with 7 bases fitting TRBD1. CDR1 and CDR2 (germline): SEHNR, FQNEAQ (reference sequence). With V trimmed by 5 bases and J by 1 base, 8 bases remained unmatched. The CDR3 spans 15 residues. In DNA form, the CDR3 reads TGTGCCAGCAGCCGTACGACAGGGCCTTCCTACGAGCAGTACTTC. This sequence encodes CASSRTTGPSYEQYF. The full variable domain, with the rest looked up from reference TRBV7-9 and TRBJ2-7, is DTGVSQNPRHKITKRGQNVTFRCDPISEHNRLYWYRQTLGQGPEFLTYFQNEAQLEKSRLLSDRFSAERPKGSFSTLEIQRTEQGDSAMYLCASSRTTGPSYEQYFGPGTRLTVT.

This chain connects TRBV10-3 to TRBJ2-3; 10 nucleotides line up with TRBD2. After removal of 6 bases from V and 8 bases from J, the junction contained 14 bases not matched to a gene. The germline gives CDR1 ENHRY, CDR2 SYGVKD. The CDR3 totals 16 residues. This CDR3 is CAIRTGLAEPIGTQYF. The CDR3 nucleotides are TGTGCCATCAGAACAGGACTAGCGGAACCTATTGGTACGCAGTATTTT.

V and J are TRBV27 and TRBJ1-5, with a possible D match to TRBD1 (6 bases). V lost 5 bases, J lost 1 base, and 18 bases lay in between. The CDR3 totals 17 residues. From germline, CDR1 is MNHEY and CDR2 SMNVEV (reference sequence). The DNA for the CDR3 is TGTGCCAGCAGTCCAGCCCAGGGGAGGGGGAGCAATCAGCCCCAGCATTTT. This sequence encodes CASSPAQGRGSNQPQHF.

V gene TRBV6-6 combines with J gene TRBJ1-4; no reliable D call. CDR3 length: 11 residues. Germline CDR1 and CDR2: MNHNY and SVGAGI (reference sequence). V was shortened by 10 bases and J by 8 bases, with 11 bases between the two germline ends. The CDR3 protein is CATEGGEKLFF. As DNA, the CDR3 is TGTGCCACCGAAGGCGGGGAAAAACTGTTTTTT.

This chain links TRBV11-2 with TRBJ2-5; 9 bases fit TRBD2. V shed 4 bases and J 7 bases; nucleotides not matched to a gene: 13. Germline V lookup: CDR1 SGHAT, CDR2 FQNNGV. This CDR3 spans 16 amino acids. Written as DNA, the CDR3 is TGTGCCAGCAGCTCCTTAGCGGGGGTCTCGGTAAGGACCCAGTACTTC. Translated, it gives CASSSLAGVSVRTQYF.

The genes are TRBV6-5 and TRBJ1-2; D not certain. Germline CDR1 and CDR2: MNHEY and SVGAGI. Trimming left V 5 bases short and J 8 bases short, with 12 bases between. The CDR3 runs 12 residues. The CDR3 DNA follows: TGTGCCAGCAGTCGGAGGGATGGGGGCTACACCTTC. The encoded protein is CASSRRDGGYTF.

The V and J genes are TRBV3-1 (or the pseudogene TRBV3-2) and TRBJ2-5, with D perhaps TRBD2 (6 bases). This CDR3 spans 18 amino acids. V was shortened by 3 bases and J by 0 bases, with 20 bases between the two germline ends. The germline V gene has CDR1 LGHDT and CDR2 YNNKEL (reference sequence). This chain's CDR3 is CASSHEHNGGEDQETQYF. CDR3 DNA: TGTGCCAGCAGCCACGAACACAACGGCGGGGAGGACCAAGAGACCCAGTACTTC.

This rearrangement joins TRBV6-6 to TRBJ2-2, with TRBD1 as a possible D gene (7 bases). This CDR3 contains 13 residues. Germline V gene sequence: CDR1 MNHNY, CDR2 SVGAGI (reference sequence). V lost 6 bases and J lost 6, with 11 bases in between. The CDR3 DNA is TGTGCCAGCAGCCCAGGGGGGCCCGGGGAGCTGTTTTTT. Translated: CASSPGGPGELFF.